This T cell receptor (beta chain) appears in the sequencing data of a study of T cell responses to AZD1222 COVID-19 vaccine. Study-wide results and limits: The study sampled repertoires only after the peak T cell response. Clonal diversity was possibly underestimated, and white British individuals and females predominated among donors.

In regard to this clone: Its antigen is not identified.

CDR3 length: 14 residues. TCRdb's copy holds only in-frame clones and misses some; the assay was immunoSEQ multiplex PCR. The sample shows about 73,000 clones, 80% to 90% of them seen only once. This specimen consisted of peripheral blood, obtained 28 days after the second AZD1222 dose. The chain recombines TRBV21-1 with TRBJ2-7; whether TRBD1, the table's D call, matches the DNA was not checked. TRBV21-1 is a recognized pseudogene. The sequence was obtained from an adult who received the AZD1222 COVID-19 vaccine. DNA of the CDR3: TGTGCCAGCAGCAAAGCGGCCAGGGCCTACGAGCAGTACGTC. It specifies CASSKAARAYEQYV.